The rows below give T cell receptor beta chains drawn from one sample of a study of T cells in Graves' hyperthyroidism and ophthalmopathy. TCRdb ran MiXCR on the multiplex PCR reads and lists one entry per CDR3 protein. The sample has around 600,000 distinct CDR3 sequences, 12% to 15% seen once. Sequencing used blood. The receptors were sampled from a woman aged 18-30 years with Graves' ophthalmopathy. Both conserved end residues are part of each CDR3. D genes are given only for firm matches. Clone size is given for some rows only: seen once, a few or many times, or a class if the clone is expanded.

J | V | size | D | DNA | CDR3
TRBJ2-3 | TRBV14 | many | . | TGTGCCAGCAGCCAAGACCGAAATACGCAGTATTTT | CASSQDRNTQYF
TRBJ2-2 | TRBV6-6 | . | . | TGTGCCAGCAGTTACTCGAAAGCTAGGGTTGCGAACACCGGGGAGCTGTTTTTT | CASSYSKARVANTGELFF
TRBJ1-1 | TRBV7-8 | many | . | TGTGCCAGCTCCCCGACGAGGTTCGACACTGAAGCTTTCTTT | CASSPTRFDTEAFF
TRBJ1-3 | TRBV7-9 | . | . | TGTGCCAGCAGCCCGGGACTGACACAAGAAAGAAACACCATATATTTT | CASSPGLTQERNTIYF
TRBJ1-1 | TRBV20-1 | many | . | TGCAGTGCTAACGGGCTGAACACTGAAGCTTTCTTT | CSANGLNTEAFF
TRBJ2-3 | TRBV7-3 | many | TRBD2 | TGTGCCAGCAGCTTTCGGGGGGAACGCACAGATACGCAGTATTTT | CASSFRGERTDTQYF
TRBJ1-5 | TRBV2 | many | . | TGTGCCAGCGAGGGGAGCGCCGGTCAGCCCCAGCATTTT | CASEGSAGQPQHF
TRBJ2-2 | TRBV28 | . | TRBD1 | TGTGCCAGCAGTTTGGAGCCGGGACAGGGGCACGGGGAGCTGTTTTTT | CASSLEPGQGHGELFF
TRBJ2-1 | TRBV7-9 | few | TRBD2 | TGTGCCAGCAGGACGATGGGATTAGCGGGAGGCCGGAATGAGCAGTTCTTC | CASRTMGLAGGRNEQFF
TRBJ2-1 | TRBV7-9 | few | TRBD2 | TGTGCCAGCAGCCGTTTGGAAGCGGGAGTGGGAGATGAGCAGTTCTTC | CASSRLEAGVGDEQFF
TRBJ2-5 | TRBV28 | many | . | TGTGCCAGCAGTTCGGAGCAGATCCAAGAGACCCAGTACTTC | CASSSEQIQETQYF
TRBJ1-5 | TRBV7-8 | many | TRBD1 | TGTGCCAGCAGCCCCGGACAGGGGGTTAAGCCCCAGCATTTT | CASSPGQGVKPQHF
TRBJ1-1 | TRBV7-2 | many | . | TGTGCCAGCAGCTATCAAGCGAACACTGAAGCTTTCTTT | CASSYQANTEAFF
TRBJ1-3 | TRBV7-8 | many | . | TGTGCCAGCAGGCCGGTTGTCTTGGGGGGCTCTGGAAACACCATATATTTT | CASRPVVLGGSGNTIYF
TRBJ1-5 | TRBV7-8 | . | TRBD1 | TGTGCCAGCAGCAAAGGGACAGGGGGTGATCAGCCCCAGCATTTT | CASSKGTGGDQPQHF
TRBJ2-1 | TRBV5-1 | many | TRBD2 | TGCGCCAGCAGCTTGGACGCTAGCGGAACCTACAATGAGCAGTTCTTC | CASSLDASGTYNEQFF
TRBJ1-5 | TRBV6-5 | . | . | TGTGCCAGCAGTTACCGCCAGAATCAGCCCCAGCATTTT | CASSYRQNQPQHF
TRBJ2-1 | TRBV9 | . | . | TGTGCCAGCAGCGTAGACCAGGCCTCCTACAATGAGCAGTTCTTC | CASSVDQASYNEQFF
TRBJ2-7 | TRBV28 | many | TRBD1 | TGTGCCAGCAGCCGTGGGACAGAATACGAGCAGTACTTC | CASSRGTEYEQYF
TRBJ2-2 | TRBV10-3 | . | . | TGTGCCATCAGTGAACTTGCGGGAACCTCAACACAAACCGGGGAGCTGTTTTTT | CAISELAGTSTQTGELFF
TRBJ2-1 | TRBV6-1 | many | . | TGTGCCAGCAGTTATCACAGGGTCAATGAGCAGTTCTTC | CASSYHRVNEQFF
TRBJ1-1 | TRBV3-1 | many | . | TGTGCCAGCAGCCAAGAGGGCCATCCGGGGACTGAAGCTTTCTTT | CASSQEGHPGTEAFF
TRBJ1-1 | TRBV7-6 | many | TRBD1 | TGTGCCAGCAGCCCTCGGACAGGGGAAGTCATGAACACTGAAGCTTTCTTT | CASSPRTGEVMNTEAFF
TRBJ2-3 | TRBV9 | . | . | TGTGCCAGCAGCGTAGTAGGGACAGATACGCAGTATTTT | CASSVVGTDTQYF
TRBJ2-7 | TRBV2 | many | . | TGTGCCAGCAGTGCGGTACATGAGCAGTACTTC | CASSAVHEQYF
TRBJ2-1 | TRBV12-3/TRBV12-4 | many | . | TGTGCCAGCAGCTTCGGCAGCTCCTACAATGAGCAGTTCTTC | CASSFGSSYNEQFF
TRBJ2-1 | TRBV10-3 | . | TRBD2 | TGTACCATCAGTGATAAGGGACTAGCAACAAATGAGCAGTTCTTC | CTISDKGLATNEQFF
TRBJ2-1 | TRBV6-1 | few | TRBD1 | TGTGCCAGCAGGGGTGGACAGGGGAGGCAGTTCTTC | CASRGGQGRQFF
TRBJ1-2 | TRBV28 | many | . | TGTGCCAGCAGTTACGGCGACTATGGCTACACCTTC | CASSYGDYGYTF
TRBJ2-1 | TRBV12-3/TRBV12-4 | many | . | TGTGCCAGCAGCCCCCGTGGTGGGTACACCAATGAGCAGTTCTTC | CASSPRGGYTNEQFF
TRBJ2-1 | TRBV11-2 | many | . | TGTGCCAGCAGCTTAGGGGGGCAGCCGTACAATGAGCAGTTCTTC | CASSLGGQPYNEQFF
TRBJ2-7 | TRBV28 | many | TRBD2 | TGTGCCAGCCTTCGCTCCGGGACTAGCGGATACGAGCAGTACTTC | CASLRSGTSGYEQYF
TRBJ1-1 | TRBV27 | many | . | TGTGCCAGCAGTTTAAGGGGGGAGTACACTGAAGCTTTCTTT | CASSLRGEYTEAFF
TRBJ2-7 | TRBV20-1 | many | . | TGCAGTGCTAGTAGGGCGGAAGGGACCTACGAGCAGTACTTC | CSASRAEGTYEQYF
TRBJ1-5 | TRBV7-2 | many | . | TGTGCCAGCAGCTTATTGGCAGGGGTCGGTCAGCCCCAGCATTTT | CASSLLAGVGQPQHF
TRBJ2-1 | TRBV11-2 | many | . | TGTGCCAGCAGCTTAGCCCTCAGGGACTACAATGAGCAGTTCTTC | CASSLALRDYNEQFF
TRBJ2-3 | TRBV14 | many | . | TGTGCCAGCAGCCACTTTACCAGCCTAGGATCTCGCACAGATACGCAGTATTTT | CASSHFTSLGSRTDTQYF
TRBJ2-1 | TRBV30 | many | TRBD2 | TGTGCCTGGATAGGGACTAGCTATGAGCAGTTCTTC | CAWIGTSYEQFF
TRBJ2-5 | TRBV20-1 | . | . | TGCAGTGCTCGGCCCGGGGCAGAAGCTCGAGAGACCCAGTACTTC | CSARPGAEARETQYF
TRBJ1-6 | TRBV4-1 | few | TRBD1 | TGCGCCAGCAGCCAAGACCGGGGACAGGGATCACCCCTCCACTTT | CASSQDRGQGSPLHF